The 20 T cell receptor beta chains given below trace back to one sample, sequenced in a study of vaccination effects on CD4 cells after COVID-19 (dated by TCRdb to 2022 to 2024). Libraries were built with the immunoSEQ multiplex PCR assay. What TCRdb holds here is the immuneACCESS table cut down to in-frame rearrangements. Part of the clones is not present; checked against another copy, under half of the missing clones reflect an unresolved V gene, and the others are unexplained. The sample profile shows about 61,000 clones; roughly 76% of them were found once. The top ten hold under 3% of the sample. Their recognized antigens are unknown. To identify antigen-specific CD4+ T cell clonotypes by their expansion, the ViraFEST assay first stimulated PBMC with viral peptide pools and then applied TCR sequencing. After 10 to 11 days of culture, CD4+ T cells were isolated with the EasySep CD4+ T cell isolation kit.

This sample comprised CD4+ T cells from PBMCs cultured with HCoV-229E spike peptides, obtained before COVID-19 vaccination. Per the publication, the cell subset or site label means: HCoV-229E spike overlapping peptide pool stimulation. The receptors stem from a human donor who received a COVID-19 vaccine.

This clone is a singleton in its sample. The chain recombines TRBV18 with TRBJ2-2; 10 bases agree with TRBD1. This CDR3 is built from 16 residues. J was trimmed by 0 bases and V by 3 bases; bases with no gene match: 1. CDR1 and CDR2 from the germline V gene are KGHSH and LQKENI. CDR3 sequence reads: CASSPTGGANTGELFF. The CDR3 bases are TGTGCCAGCTCACCGACAGGGGGCGCGAACACCGGGGAGCTGTTTTTT.

In DNA form, the CDR3 reads TGTGCCAGCAGCCCTGCTGGACAGGGGAGGGAGACCCAGTACTTC. Its translation: CASSPAGQGRETQYF. The rearrangement links TRBV7-2 to TRBJ2-5; 9 bases fit TRBD1. Losses at the gene ends were 5 bases for V and 5 bases for J; bases not matched to a gene: 9. This CDR3 has 15 amino acids. CDR1 is SGHTA and CDR2 is FQGNSA in the germline V gene.

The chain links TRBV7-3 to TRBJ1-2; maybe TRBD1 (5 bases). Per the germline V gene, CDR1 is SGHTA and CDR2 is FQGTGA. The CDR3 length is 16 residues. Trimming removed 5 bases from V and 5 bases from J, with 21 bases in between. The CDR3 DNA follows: TGTGCCAGCAGCCCCCTGGGGACGGAGGCTTATTATGGCTACACCTTC. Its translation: CASSPLGTEAYYGYTF.

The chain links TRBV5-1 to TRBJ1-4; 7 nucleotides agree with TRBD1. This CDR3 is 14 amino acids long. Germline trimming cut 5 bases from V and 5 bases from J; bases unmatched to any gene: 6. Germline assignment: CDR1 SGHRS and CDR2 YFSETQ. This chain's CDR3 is CASRGTAWNEKLFF. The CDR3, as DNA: TGCGCCAGCAGGGGGACAGCTTGGAATGAAAAACTGTTTTTT.

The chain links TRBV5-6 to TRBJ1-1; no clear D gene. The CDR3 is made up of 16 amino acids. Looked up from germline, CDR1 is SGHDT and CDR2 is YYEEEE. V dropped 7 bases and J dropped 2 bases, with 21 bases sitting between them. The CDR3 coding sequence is TGTGCCAGCGATTCGCCAGGTGCGAATTCCAACACTGAAGCTTTCTTT. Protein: CASDSPGANSNTEAFF.

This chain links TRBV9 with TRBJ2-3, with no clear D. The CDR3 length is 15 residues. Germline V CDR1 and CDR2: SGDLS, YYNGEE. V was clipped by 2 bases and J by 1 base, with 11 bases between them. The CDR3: CASSVSLSGTDTQYF. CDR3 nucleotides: TGTGCCAGCAGCGTCTCGCTATCCGGCACAGATACGCAGTATTTT.

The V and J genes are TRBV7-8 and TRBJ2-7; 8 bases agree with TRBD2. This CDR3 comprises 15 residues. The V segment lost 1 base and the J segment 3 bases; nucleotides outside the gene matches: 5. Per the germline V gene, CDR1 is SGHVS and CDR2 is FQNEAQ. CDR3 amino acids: CASSLGLGTSYEQYV. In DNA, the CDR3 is TGTGCCAGCAGCTTAGGTCTTGGGACTAGCTACGAGCAGTACGTC.

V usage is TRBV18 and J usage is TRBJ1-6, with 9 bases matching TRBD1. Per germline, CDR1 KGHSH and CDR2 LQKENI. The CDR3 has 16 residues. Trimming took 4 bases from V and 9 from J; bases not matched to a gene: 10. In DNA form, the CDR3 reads TGTGCCAGCTCACTGGACAGGGGTCAGCTGGGTTCACCCCTCCACTTT. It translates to CASSLDRGQLGSPLHF.

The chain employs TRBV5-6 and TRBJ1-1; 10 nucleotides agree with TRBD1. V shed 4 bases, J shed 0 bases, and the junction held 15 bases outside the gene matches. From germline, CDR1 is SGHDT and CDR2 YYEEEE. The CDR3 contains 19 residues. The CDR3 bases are TGTGCCAGCAGCCATCACTTGGGGACAGGGGTGGCCATGAACACTGAAGCTTTCTTT. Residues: CASSHHLGTGVAMNTEAFF.

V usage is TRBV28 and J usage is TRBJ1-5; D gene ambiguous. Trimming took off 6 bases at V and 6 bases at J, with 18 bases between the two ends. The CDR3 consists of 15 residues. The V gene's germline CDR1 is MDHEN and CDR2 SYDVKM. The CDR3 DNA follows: TGTGCCAGCAGCCCCTCGGGAGGGCTCGGTCAGCCCCAGCATTTT. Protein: CASSPSGGLGQPQHF.

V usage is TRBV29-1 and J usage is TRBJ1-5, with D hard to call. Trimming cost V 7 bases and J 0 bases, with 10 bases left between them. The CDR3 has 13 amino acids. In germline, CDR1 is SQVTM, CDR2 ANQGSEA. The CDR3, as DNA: TGCAGCGCCCAAGCGCATAGCAATCAGCCCCAGCATTTT. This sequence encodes CSAQAHSNQPQHF.

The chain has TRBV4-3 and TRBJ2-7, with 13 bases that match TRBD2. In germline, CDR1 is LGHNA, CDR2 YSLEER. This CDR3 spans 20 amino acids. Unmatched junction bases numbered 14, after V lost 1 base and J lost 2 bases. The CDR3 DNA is TGCGCCAGCAGCCAAGCGAATGGGACAGGACTAGCGGGGGCAACCTACGAGCAGTACGTC. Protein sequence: CASSQANGTGLAGATYEQYV.

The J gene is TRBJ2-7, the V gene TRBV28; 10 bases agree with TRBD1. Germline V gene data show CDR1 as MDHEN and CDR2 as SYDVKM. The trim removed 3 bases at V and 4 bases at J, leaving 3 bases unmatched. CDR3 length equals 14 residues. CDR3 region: CASSFGDRGYEQYV. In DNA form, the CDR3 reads TGTGCCAGCAGTTTCGGGGACAGGGGTTACGAGCAGTACGTC.

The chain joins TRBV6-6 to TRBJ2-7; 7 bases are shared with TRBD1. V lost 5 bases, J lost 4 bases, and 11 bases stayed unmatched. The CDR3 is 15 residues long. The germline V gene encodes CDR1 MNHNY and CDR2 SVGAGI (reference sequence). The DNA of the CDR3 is TGTGCCAGCAGTCTTGCAGACAGGGTAATGTACGAGCAGTACGTC. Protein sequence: CASSLADRVMYEQYV.

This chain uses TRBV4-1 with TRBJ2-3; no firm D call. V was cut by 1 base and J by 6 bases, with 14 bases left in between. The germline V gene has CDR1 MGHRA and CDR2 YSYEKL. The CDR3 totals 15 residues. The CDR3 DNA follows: TGCGCCAGCAGCCAAGCCACCTCGGGTTACGATACGCAGTATTTT. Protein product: CASSQATSGYDTQYF.

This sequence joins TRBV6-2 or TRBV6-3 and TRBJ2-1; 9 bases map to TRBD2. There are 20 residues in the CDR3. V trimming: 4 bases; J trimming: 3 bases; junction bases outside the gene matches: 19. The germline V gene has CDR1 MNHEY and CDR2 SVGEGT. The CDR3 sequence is CASSFVQLAASSGDYNEQFF. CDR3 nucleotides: TGTGCCAGCAGTTTTGTACAACTAGCAGCTTCTAGCGGGGACTACAATGAGCAGTTCTTC.

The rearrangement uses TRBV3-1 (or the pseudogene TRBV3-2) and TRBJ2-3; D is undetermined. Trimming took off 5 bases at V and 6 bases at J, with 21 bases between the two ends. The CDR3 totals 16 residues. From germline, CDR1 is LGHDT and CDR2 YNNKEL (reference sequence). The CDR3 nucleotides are TGTGCCAGCAGCTCCACAAACGTTAGACGGTCGGATACGCAGTATTTT. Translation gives CASSSTNVRRSDTQYF.

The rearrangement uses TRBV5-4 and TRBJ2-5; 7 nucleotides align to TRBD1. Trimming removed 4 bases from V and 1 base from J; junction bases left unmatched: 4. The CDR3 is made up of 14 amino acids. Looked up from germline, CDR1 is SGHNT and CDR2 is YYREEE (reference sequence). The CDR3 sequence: CASSPGDSQETQYF. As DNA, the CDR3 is TGTGCCAGCAGCCCCGGGGACAGCCAAGAGACCCAGTACTTC.

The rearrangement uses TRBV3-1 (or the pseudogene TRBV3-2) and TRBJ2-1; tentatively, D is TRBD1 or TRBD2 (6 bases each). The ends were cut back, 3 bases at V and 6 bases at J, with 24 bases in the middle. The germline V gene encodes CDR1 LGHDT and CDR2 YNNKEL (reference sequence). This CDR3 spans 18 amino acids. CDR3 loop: CASSQAYGGRGRRNEQFF. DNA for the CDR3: TGTGCCAGCAGCCAGGCCTATGGGGGGCGGGGTCGTCGCAATGAGCAGTTCTTC.

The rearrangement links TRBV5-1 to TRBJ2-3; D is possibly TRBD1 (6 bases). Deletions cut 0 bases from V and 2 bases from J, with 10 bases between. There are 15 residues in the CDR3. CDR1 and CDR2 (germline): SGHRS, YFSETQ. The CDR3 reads CASSLGGRATDTQYF. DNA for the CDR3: TGCGCCAGCAGCTTGGGGGGGCGGGCCACAGATACGCAGTATTTT. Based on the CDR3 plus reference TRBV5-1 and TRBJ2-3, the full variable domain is KAGVTQTPRYLIKTRGQQVTLSCSPISGHRSVSWYQQTPGQGLQFLFEYFSETQRNKGNFPGRFSGRQFSNSRSEMNVSTLELGDSALYLCASSLGGRATDTQYFGPGTRLTVL.